This entry describes one T cell receptor beta chain. Its specificity is unknown. This sample was included in a study of T cell responses to AZD1222 COVID-19 vaccine. Study-wide results and limits: The peak T cell response came first, and repertoires were sampled only after it.

CDR1 SGHDN and CDR2 FVKESK come from the germline V gene. V shed 0 bases and J shed 1 base, with 7 bases lying between them. CDR3 length equals 14 residues. The protocol was immunoSEQ multiplex PCR, while the TCRdb copy is restricted to in-frame clones and leaves out a portion. This table holds roughly 180,000 clones, more than 75% found once. The chain recombines TRBV14 with TRBJ2-7, with a possible D match to TRBD1 (5 bases). This TCR derives from an adult in good health. Source: peripheral blood, taken on day 0 of MenACWY control vaccination. The CDR3 DNA reads TGTGCCAGCAGCCAAGAACAGGCTTCCTACGAGCAGTACTTC. Encoded protein: CASSQEQASYEQYF. Combining the CDR3 with reference TRBV14 and TRBJ2-7 gives the whole variable domain EAGVTQFPSHSVIEKGQTVTLRCDPISGHDNLYWYRRVMGKEIKFLLHFVKESKQDESGMPNNRFLAERTGGTYSTLKVQPAELEDSGVYFCASSQEQASYEQYFGPGTRLTVT.